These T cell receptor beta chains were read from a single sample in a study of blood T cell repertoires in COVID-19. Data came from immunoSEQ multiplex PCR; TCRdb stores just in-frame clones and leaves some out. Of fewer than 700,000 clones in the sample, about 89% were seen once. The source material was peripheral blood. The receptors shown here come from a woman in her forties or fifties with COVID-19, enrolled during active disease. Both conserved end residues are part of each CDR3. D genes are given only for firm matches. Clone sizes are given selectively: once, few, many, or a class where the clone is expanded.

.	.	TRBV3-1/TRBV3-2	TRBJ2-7	TGTGCCAGCAGCTCCGAACTGGACGAGCAGTACTTC	CASSSELDEQYF
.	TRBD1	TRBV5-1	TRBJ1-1	TGCGCCAGCAGCCTCCACCCAACAGGGGGCGTCACTGAAGCTTTCTTT	CASSLHPTGGVTEAFF
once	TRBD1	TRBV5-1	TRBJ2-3	TGCGCCAGCAGCAGGGCAGGGGGCGCAGATACGCAGTATTTT	CASSRAGGADTQYF
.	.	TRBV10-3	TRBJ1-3	TGTGCCATCAGTGAGTTTCAGAGGAGTGGAAACACCATATATTTT	CAISEFQRSGNTIYF
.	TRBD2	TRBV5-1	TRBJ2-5	TGCGCCAGCAGCGTTAGCGGGGGCCGGGAGGAGACCCAGTACTTC	CASSVSGGREETQYF
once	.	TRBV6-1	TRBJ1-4	TGTGCCAGCAGTGAAGGCGGCGGCCGCGCAACTAATGAAAAACTGTTTTTT	CASSEGGGRATNEKLFF
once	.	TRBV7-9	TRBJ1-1	TGTGCCAGCAGTCAATATCTGAGCACTGAAGCTTTCTTT	CASSQYLSTEAFF
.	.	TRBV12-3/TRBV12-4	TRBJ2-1	TGTGCCAGCAGCCCTACAGGGAATGAGCAGTTCTTC	CASSPTGNEQFF
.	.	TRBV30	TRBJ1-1	TGTGCCTGGAGTGGTCACAGGAACACTGAAGCTTTCTTT	CAWSGHRNTEAFF
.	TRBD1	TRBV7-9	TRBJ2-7	TGTGCCAGCAGCTCGAACCGGACAGGGAACGAGCAGTACTTC	CASSSNRTGNEQYF
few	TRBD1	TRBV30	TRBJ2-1	TGTGCCTGGAGTGGAAATTTCCGGGACAGAAAGATCTTC	CAWSGNFRDRKIF
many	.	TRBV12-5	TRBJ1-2	TGTGCTAGTGGTCCAGGGGCAAGCTATACTGGCTACACCTTC	CASGPGASYTGYTF
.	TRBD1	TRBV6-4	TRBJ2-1	TGTGCCAGCAGTGTCGACAGGGACTCCTACAATGAGCAGTTCTTC	CASSVDRDSYNEQFF
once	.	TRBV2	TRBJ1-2	TGTGCCAGCAGTGAAGACAGCTACTATGGCTACACCTTC	CASSEDSYYGYTF
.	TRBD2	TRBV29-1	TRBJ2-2	TGCAGCGTTAGTTGGCGGGGGGGACCGAACACCGGGGAGCTGTTTTTT	CSVSWRGGPNTGELFF
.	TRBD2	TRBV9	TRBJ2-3	TGTGCCAGCAGCGTCTTAGCGGGGGGGCCAGATACGCAGTATTTT	CASSVLAGGPDTQYF
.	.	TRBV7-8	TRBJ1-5	TGTGCCAGCAGCTTAGCAGGGGCCTCGCGGCCCCAGCATTTT	CASSLAGASRPQHF
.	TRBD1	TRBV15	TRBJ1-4	TGTGCCACCAGCACGGGGACAGGGATCGAAAAACTGTTTTTT	CATSTGTGIEKLFF
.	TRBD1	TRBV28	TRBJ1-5	TGTGCCAGCAGTTTACCTACAGGGGGTGACCCTTATCAGCCCCAGCATTTT	CASSLPTGGDPYQPQHF
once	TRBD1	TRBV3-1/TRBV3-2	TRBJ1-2	TGTGCCAGCAGCCATCAAAGATCCGGGACAGCCGACTATGGCTACACCTTC	CASSHQRSGTADYGYTF
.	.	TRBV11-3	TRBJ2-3	TGTGCCAGCAGCTTAGGGTCGCGGGGCCCAGATACGCAGTATTTT	CASSLGSRGPDTQYF
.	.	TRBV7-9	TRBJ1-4	TGTGCCAGCAGCCGAGACAGGATTACTAATGAAAAACTGTTTTTT	CASSRDRITNEKLFF
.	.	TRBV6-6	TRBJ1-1	TGTGCCAGCAGTTACTCGTTCCCGGGGGACACTGAAGCTTTCTTT	CASSYSFPGDTEAFF
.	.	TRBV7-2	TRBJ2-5	TGTGCCAGCCAGTACAGGGGAGGTCGGGAGACCCAGTACTTC	CASQYRGGRETQYF
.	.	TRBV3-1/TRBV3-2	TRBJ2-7	TGTGCCAGCAGCCAGAGCGACGAGCAGTACTTC	CASSQSDEQYF
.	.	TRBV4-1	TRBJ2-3	TGCGCCAGCAGCCAATCGGGAGGCACAGATACGCAGTATTTT	CASSQSGGTDTQYF
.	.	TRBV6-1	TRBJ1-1	TGTGCCAGCAGCCGGGGGGGGTACACTGAAGCTTTCTTT	CASSRGGYTEAFF
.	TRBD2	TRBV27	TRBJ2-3	TGTGCCAGCAGTTTACTAGCGGGGGGAGCAGATACGCAGTATTTT	CASSLLAGGADTQYF
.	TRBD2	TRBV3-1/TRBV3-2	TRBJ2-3	TGTGCCAGCAGCCCCCTAGCGGGGGCCGTCACAGATACGCAGTATTTT	CASSPLAGAVTDTQYF
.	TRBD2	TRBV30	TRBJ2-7	TGTGCCTGGAGTCCCCTAGCGGGGGGTTACGAGCAGTACTTC	CAWSPLAGGYEQYF
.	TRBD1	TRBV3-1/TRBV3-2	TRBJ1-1	TGTGCCAGCAGCCAAGTTACCGGGACAGGGACAGCTTTCTTT	CASSQVTGTGTAFF
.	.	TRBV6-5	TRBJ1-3	TGTGCCAGCAGTTACTCCGGGTCCCAGGGAGGAAACACCATATATTTT	CASSYSGSQGGNTIYF
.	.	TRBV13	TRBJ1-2	TGTGCCAGCAGCTTAGGCCTCGACACCTATAATGGCTACACCTTC	CASSLGLDTYNGYTF
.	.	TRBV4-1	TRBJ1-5	TGCGCCAGCAGCCAACAGGGAACTCAGCCCCAGCATTTT	CASSQQGTQPQHF
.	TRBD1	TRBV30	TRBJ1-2	TGTGCCTGGAGTCAGGGGGACGGAAACTATGGCTACACCTTC	CAWSQGDGNYGYTF
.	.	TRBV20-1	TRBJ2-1	TGCAGTGCTAGACTAGAGTATGAGCAGTTCTTC	CSARLEYEQFF
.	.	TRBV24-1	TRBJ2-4	TGTGCCACCCGTGGGGAAGGGGACATTCAGTACTTC	CATRGEGDIQYF
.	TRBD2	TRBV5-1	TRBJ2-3	TGCGCCAGCACCTCGGGGCTAGCGGGGGGCGACGGGGATACGCAGTATTTT	CASTSGLAGGDGDTQYF
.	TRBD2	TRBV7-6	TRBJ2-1	TGTGCCAGCAGCGCTCTAGCGGGGGACAACAATGAGCAGTTCTTC	CASSALAGDNNEQFF
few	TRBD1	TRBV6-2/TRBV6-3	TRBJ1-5	TGTGCCAGCAGTTTAGGGGGCGGAGGGGGAGATCAGCCCCAGCATTTT	CASSLGGGGGDQPQHF